This T cell receptor (beta chain) originates from a study of blood T cells in healthy people across ages. Overall study findings and caveats: Expanded clonotype shifts may have been confounded, as the donors had an unknown CMV status. Researchers judged that diversity estimates from one million T cells fell short of true values.

The CDR3 covers 15 residues. Germline-derived CDR1 and CDR2 are SGHRS and YFSETQ. V shed 5 bases and J 4 bases; nucleotides not matched to a gene: 7. The use of a sample-barcoded 5' primer and a J-beta primer mix characterized a second PCR of roughly 6 to 11 cycles. A template-switch adaptor with 12 random nucleotides tagged each cDNA molecule. TCRdb re-called the 5' RACE reads with MiXCR, one entry per CDR3 protein. The repertoire has more than 750,000 distinct CDR3 sequences, almost 30% of them found once; the top ten carry roughly 10%. There are many counts of this clonotype. Its antigen is currently unknown. The same sample was also studied in work on T cells of mothers and their children. That investigation notes: Biologically related mothers and children overlapped slightly more than unrelated pairs, a non-significant difference.

This rearrangement joins TRBV5-1 to TRBJ2-1, with 9 bases that match TRBD1. The sample taken for sequencing was blood. The source of this sequence is a woman between 40 and 50 years old in good health. The CDR3 protein is CASRLRDRDYNEQFF. In nucleotides, the CDR3 is TGCGCCAGCAGGTTAAGGGACAGGGATTACAATGAGCAGTTCTTC.